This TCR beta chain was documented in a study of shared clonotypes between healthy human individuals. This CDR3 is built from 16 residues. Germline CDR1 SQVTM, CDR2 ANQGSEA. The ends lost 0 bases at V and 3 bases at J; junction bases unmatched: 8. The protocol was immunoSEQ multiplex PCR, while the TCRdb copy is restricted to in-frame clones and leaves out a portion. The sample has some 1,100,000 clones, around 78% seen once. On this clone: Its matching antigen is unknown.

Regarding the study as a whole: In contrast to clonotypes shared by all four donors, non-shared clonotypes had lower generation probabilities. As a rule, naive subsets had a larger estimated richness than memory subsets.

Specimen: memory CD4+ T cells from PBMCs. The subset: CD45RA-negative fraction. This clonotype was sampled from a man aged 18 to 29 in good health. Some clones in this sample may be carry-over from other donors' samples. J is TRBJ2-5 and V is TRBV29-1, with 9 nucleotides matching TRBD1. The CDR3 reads CSVEEITTGGEETQYF. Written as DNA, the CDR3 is TGCAGCGTTGAAGAAATAACGACAGGGGGAGAAGAGACCCAGTACTTC.